Listed below are T cell receptor beta chains from one sample, sequenced in a study of blood T cells in healthy people across ages. TCRdb independently ran MiXCR on the 5' RACE reads; one entry per CDR3 protein. The sample has around 1,900,000 distinct CDR3 sequences, 39% seen once. Sequenced sample: blood. The receptors derive from a human donor in good health. Each CDR3 is given with its conserved first and last residue. D genes are given only for firm matches.

v_gene: TRBV10-2; len: 16; d_gene: NA; CDR3aa: CASSGSRLTDSYEQYF
v_gene: TRBV7-9; len: 18; d_gene: NA; CDR3aa: CASSLPRGTDVAKNIQYF
v_gene: TRBV3-1; len: 15; d_gene: NA; CDR3aa: CASSQVPMATYEQYF
v_gene: TRBV12-3/TRBV12-4; len: 14; d_gene: NA; CDR3aa: CASSTSVGANVLTF
v_gene: TRBV20-1; len: 15; d_gene: NA; CDR3aa: CSARNWRGYTNTQYF
v_gene: TRBV10-3; len: 17; d_gene: TRBD1; CDR3aa: CAISESKMKDRGSIQYF
v_gene: TRBV20-1; len: 14; d_gene: TRBD2; CDR3aa: CSAVQSGGYNEQFF
v_gene: TRBV5-1; len: 16; d_gene: TRBD1; CDR3aa: CASSLKWDRGYNEQFF
v_gene: TRBV7-2; len: 15; d_gene: TRBD1; CDR3aa: CASSYNRGHYNEQFF
v_gene: TRBV29-1; len: 13; d_gene: NA; CDR3aa: CSVGLTAKNIQYF
v_gene: TRBV7-2; len: 13; d_gene: NA; CDR3aa: CASSPHGAYEQYF
v_gene: TRBV4-1; len: 13; d_gene: TRBD2; CDR3aa: CASSSGGIYEQYF
v_gene: TRBV12-3/TRBV12-4; len: 15; d_gene: NA; CDR3aa: CASSYAGEGNQPQHF
v_gene: TRBV12-3/TRBV12-4; len: 11; d_gene: NA; CDR3aa: CASSLGLEAFF
v_gene: TRBV5-5; len: 14; d_gene: TRBD1; CDR3aa: CASSTGTASPPQHF
v_gene: TRBV7-2; len: 15; d_gene: NA; CDR3aa: CASSYDAGPGNTIYF
v_gene: TRBV28; len: 11; d_gene: NA; CDR3aa: CASSSDPSRYF
v_gene: TRBV14; len: 13; d_gene: NA; CDR3aa: CASSQVKSYEQYF
v_gene: TRBV3-1; len: 15; d_gene: TRBD1; CDR3aa: CASSLGTGRHYEQYF
v_gene: TRBV20-1; len: 14; d_gene: NA; CDR3aa: CSARDRGRGDEQYF
v_gene: TRBV29-1; len: 13; d_gene: NA; CDR3aa: CSVEVGMNTEAFF
v_gene: TRBV6-1; len: 17; d_gene: NA; CDR3aa: CASSEGLTPSSYNEQFF
v_gene: TRBV6-2/TRBV6-3; len: 15; d_gene: TRBD2; CDR3aa: CASSSVHSGGSTQYF
v_gene: TRBV10-3; len: 13; d_gene: TRBD1; CDR3aa: CAISGDRNYGYTF
v_gene: TRBV5-1; len: 14; d_gene: NA; CDR3aa: CTSSFQGSYNEQFF
v_gene: TRBV20-1; len: 13; d_gene: NA; CDR3aa: CKTTGRVNYGYTF
v_gene: TRBV3-1; len: 15; d_gene: TRBD2; CDR3aa: CASSHGSGTIETQYF
v_gene: TRBV27; len: 15; d_gene: TRBD2; CDR3aa: CASSPLTSGPYEQYF
v_gene: TRBV29-1; len: 13; d_gene: NA; CDR3aa: CSAGPGVTDTQYF
v_gene: TRBV9; len: 14; d_gene: TRBD1; CDR3aa: CASSAQGVSDTQYF
v_gene: TRBV7-9; len: 17; d_gene: NA; CDR3aa: CASSLIGSHSSNQPQHF
v_gene: TRBV4-3; len: 16; d_gene: NA; CDR3aa: CASSQGLTYSYNEQFF
v_gene: TRBV4-1; len: 12; d_gene: NA; CDR3aa: CASSSLVNEQFF
v_gene: TRBV5-1; len: 12; d_gene: NA; CDR3aa: CASSSTEYGYTF
v_gene: TRBV20-1; len: 14; d_gene: TRBD1; CDR3aa: CSAPTGGADQPQHF
v_gene: TRBV20-1; len: 14; d_gene: NA; CDR3aa: CSARRGGGQETQYF
v_gene: TRBV12-3/TRBV12-4; len: 12; d_gene: NA; CDR3aa: CASVPGPSEAFF
v_gene: TRBV16; len: 15; d_gene: NA; CDR3aa: CASSHGGLGASPLHF
v_gene: TRBV7-9; len: 14; d_gene: NA; CDR3aa: CASSLVQGVNEQFF
v_gene: TRBV7-2; len: 14; d_gene: NA; CDR3aa: CASSSPGAHNEQFF
v_gene: TRBV27; len: 15; d_gene: NA; CDR3aa: CASSPSVGLNEKLFF
v_gene: TRBV6-2/TRBV6-3; len: 15; d_gene: NA; CDR3aa: CASSYFASARNEQFF
v_gene: TRBV4-3; len: 16; d_gene: NA; CDR3aa: CASSQDPGLAKNIQYF
v_gene: TRBV2; len: 15; d_gene: NA; CDR3aa: CASSGPGPLNYEQYF
v_gene: TRBV24-1; len: 20; d_gene: NA; CDR3aa: CATSVRTGGHSIGGDQPQHF
v_gene: TRBV7-2; len: 16; d_gene: NA; CDR3aa: CASSSEQGRRGETQYF
v_gene: TRBV9; len: 14; d_gene: TRBD2; CDR3aa: CASSGGGSGETQYF
v_gene: TRBV10-3; len: 13; d_gene: TRBD1; CDR3aa: CAITQGIQETQYF
v_gene: TRBV9; len: 14; d_gene: NA; CDR3aa: CASSVEGGALEQFF
v_gene: TRBV4-1; len: 16; d_gene: TRBD1; CDR3aa: CASSQEPGQGSYEQYF
v_gene: TRBV27; len: 17; d_gene: TRBD1; CDR3aa: CASSLSNRGIRYYGYTF
v_gene: TRBV4-2; len: 18; d_gene: NA; CDR3aa: CASSQEIGAASNTGELFF